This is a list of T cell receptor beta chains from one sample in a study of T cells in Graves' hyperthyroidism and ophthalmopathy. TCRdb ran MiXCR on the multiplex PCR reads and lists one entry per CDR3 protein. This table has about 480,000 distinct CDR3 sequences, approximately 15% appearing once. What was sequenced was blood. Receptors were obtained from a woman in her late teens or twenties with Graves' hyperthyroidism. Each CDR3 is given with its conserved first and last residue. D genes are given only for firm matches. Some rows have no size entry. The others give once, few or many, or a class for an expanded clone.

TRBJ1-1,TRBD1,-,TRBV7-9,TGTACCAGCAGCGTACTACAGGGGGCCGGCACTGAAGCTTTCTTT,CTSSVLQGAGTEAFF
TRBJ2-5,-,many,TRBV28,TGTGCCAGCAGTGTAATTGAGACCCAGTACTTC,CASSVIETQYF
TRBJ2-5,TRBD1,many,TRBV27,TGTGCCAGCAGTTTATCTGGTCGAAGTGTCAGGGGGGAGACCCAGTACTTC,CASSLSGRSVRGETQYF
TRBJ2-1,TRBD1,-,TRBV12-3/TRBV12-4,TGTGCCAGCAGTGCGCAGGGACAGGGGGCAAGGAATGAGCAGTTCTTC,CASSAQGQGARNEQFF
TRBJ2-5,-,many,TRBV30,TGTGCCTGGAGTGCCGGACATCCGAACCAAGAGACCCAGTACTTC,CAWSAGHPNQETQYF
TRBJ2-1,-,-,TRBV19,TGTGCCAGTAGTATACGGGCGGGACCGCGCGATGAGCAGTTCTTC,CASSIRAGPRDEQFF
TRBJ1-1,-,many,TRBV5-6,TGTGCCAGCAGCTTGGTGGGACCGACGAACACTGAAGCTTTCTTT,CASSLVGPTNTEAFF
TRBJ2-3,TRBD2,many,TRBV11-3,TGTGCCAGCAGCTTTGAGCTAGCGGGGACCGTCTACACAGATACGCAGTATTTT,CASSFELAGTVYTDTQYF
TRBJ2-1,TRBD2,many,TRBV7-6,TGTGCCAGCAGCTTAGCTGCAATAGCGGGAGGGCCTGCAATTAATGAGCAGTTCTTC,CASSLAAIAGGPAINEQFF
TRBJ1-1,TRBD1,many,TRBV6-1,TGTGCCAGCACCCGGACAGGGAACACTGAAGCTTTCTTT,CASTRTGNTEAFF
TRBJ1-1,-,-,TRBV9,TGTGCCAGCAGCCCCCCCTGGTCCGTAACCTTGAACACTGAAGCTTTCTTT,CASSPPWSVTLNTEAFF
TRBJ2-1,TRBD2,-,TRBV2,TGTGCCAGCAGTGAGGGGACTAGCGGCAGTAGCTCCTACAATGAGCAGTTCTTC,CASSEGTSGSSSYNEQFF
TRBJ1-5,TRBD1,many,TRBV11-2,TGTGCCAGCAGCCAGGGACAGGTGGATCAGCCCCAGCATTTT,CASSQGQVDQPQHF
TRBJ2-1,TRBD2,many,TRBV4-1,TGCGCCAGCAGCCAAGTGGGGGGGAATTACAATGAGCAGTTCTTC,CASSQVGGNYNEQFF
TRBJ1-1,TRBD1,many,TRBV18,TGTGCCAGCTCACCCCTGATAGGGGACAGGGGGAATCTGGGAGCTTTCTTT,CASSPLIGDRGNLGAFF
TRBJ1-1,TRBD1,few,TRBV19,TGTGCCACCGACAGGGGGCGCGGGAACACTGAAGCTTTCTTT,CATDRGRGNTEAFF
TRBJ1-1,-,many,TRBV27,TGTGCCAGCAGAACAGGGTTTACTGAAGCTTTCTTT,CASRTGFTEAFF
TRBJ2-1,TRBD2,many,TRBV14,TGTGCCAGCAGCCAAGATCGGCTAGCGGGAGGCATGGATTACAATGAGCAGTTCTTC,CASSQDRLAGGMDYNEQFF
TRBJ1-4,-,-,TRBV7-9,TGTGCCAGCAGCCCCCCCGGGACAAATAGGGAAAAACTGTTTTTT,CASSPPGTNREKLFF
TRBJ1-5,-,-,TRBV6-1,TGTGCCAGCAGCCGGGACATTGTAGTTGAGCCCCAGCATTTT,CASSRDIVVEPQHF
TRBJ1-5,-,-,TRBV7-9,TGTGCCAGCAGCTCAAACAGGGGCAATCAGCCCCAGCATTTT,CASSSNRGNQPQHF
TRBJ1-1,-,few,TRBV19,TGTGCCAGTCAGGGACTATCAAACACTGAAGCTTTCTTT,CASQGLSNTEAFF
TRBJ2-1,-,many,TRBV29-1,TGCAGCGTTGATGGCGACCTATCTTCCGATGAGCAGTTCTTC,CSVDGDLSSDEQFF
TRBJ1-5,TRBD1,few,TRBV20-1,TGCAGTGCTCCTCGACAGGGGGATCAGCCCCAGCATTTT,CSAPRQGDQPQHF
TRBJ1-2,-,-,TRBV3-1,TGTGCCAGCAGCCCGACAAGACAGGCCCTCTATGGCTACACCTTC,CASSPTRQALYGYTF
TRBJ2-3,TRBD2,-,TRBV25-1,TGTGCCAGCAGTGGCCCAGGGGCGGGAGGCCCTCAAGGGACGCAGTATTTT,CASSGPGAGGPQGTQYF
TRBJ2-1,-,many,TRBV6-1,TGTGCCAGCAGCACCGTAGGCGGACCCTACAATGAGCAGTTCTTC,CASSTVGGPYNEQFF
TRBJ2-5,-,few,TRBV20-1,TGCAGTGCCCATGGACTTGAGGGGGAGACCCAGTACTTC,CSAHGLEGETQYF
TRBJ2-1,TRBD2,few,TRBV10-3,TGTGCCATCAGCGCTAGCGGGAGAAGCTACAATGAGCAGTTCTTC,CAISASGRSYNEQFF
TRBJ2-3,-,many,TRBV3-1,TGTGCCAGCAGCCAACCGTACCCAGATACGCAGTATTTT,CASSQPYPDTQYF
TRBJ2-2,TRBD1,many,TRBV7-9,TGTGCCAGCAGCCTGGACAGGGGATACACCGGGGAGCTGTTTTTT,CASSLDRGYTGELFF
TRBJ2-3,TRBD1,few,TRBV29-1,TGCAGCGTTGTTCTCGACAGGGGGACAGATACGCAGTATTTT,CSVVLDRGTDTQYF
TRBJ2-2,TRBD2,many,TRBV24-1,TGTGCCACCAGTGCGGCTAGCGGGAGTATGGGCACCGGGGAGCTGTTTTTT,CATSAASGSMGTGELFF
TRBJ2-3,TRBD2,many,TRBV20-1,TGCAGTGCTAGAGATCCCGTTTCTAGCGGGAGAGGAGATACGCAGTATTTT,CSARDPVSSGRGDTQYF
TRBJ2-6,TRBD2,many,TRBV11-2,TGTGCCAGCAGCTTAGCGGGAGGAAACTCTGGGGCCAACGTCCTGACTTTC,CASSLAGGNSGANVLTF
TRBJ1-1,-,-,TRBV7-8,TGTGCCAGCAGCTTCCCACAGGGAGAAGCTTTCTTT,CASSFPQGEAFF
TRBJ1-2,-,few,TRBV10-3,TGTGCCATCAGTGGGACTGACAGGATCTATGGCTACACCTTC,CAISGTDRIYGYTF
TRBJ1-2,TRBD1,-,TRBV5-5,TGTGCCAGCAGCTTTGTATGGACAGGGGAAGATGGCTACACCTTC,CASSFVWTGEDGYTF
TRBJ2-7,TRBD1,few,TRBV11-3,TGTGCCAGCAGCCTACAGGGGTTCTACGAGCAGTACTTC,CASSLQGFYEQYF
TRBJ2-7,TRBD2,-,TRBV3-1,TGTGCCAGCAGCCACACTAGCGGGTTTTACGAGCAGTACTTC,CASSHTSGFYEQYF
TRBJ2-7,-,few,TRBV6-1,TGTGCCAGCCCCACCTCGGACGAGCAGTACTTC,CASPTSDEQYF